The 16 T cell receptor beta chains presented below share a single source sample, sequenced in a study of T cells in Graves' hyperthyroidism and ophthalmopathy. Template material for amplifying TCR beta CDR3 regions consisted of RNA transcripts. An initial round of RT-PCR targeting the TCR CDR3 relied on the HTBI primer set. TCRdb independently ran MiXCR on the multiplex PCR reads; one entry per CDR3 protein. The sample has about 640,000 distinct CDR3 sequences, approximately 42% seen once. Sample: peripheral blood or thyroid tissue (not recorded which). Source of these receptors: an adult man with Graves' disease, either hyperthyroidism or ophthalmopathy (not recorded which).

This clonotype was observed many times. The chain couples TRBV9 to TRBJ2-7; TRBD2 aligns across 15 bases. Germline V lookup: CDR1 SGDLS, CDR2 YYNGEE. V lost 0 bases, J lost 6 bases, and 10 bases stayed unmatched. This CDR3 is 18 amino acids long. In DNA, the CDR3 is TGTGCCAGCAGCGTAGGCATAGGGGGACTAGCGGGAGGCGGCGAGCAGTACTTC. Protein sequence: CASSVGIGGLAGGGEQYF.

V gene TRBV7-9 combines with J gene TRBJ2-5; 11 nucleotides align to TRBD1. J was trimmed by 2 bases and V by 5 bases; bases with no gene match: 10. Per germline, CDR1 SEHNR and CDR2 FQNEAQ (reference sequence). The CDR3 is 17 residues long. This CDR3 is CASSRGQGVPGQETQYF. The CDR3 DNA reads as TGTGCCAGCAGCCGGGGACAGGGGGTACCCGGTCAAGAGACCCAGTACTTC. The full variable domain, completed using reference TRBV7-9 and TRBJ2-5, is DTGVSQNPRHKITKRGQNVTFRCDPISEHNRLYWYRQTLGQGPEFLTYFQNEAQLEKSRLLSDRFSAERPKGSFSTLEIQRTEQGDSAMYLCASSRGQGVPGQETQYFGPGTRLLVL.

Remarks on this clonotype: At one end, the junction sequence differs from germline, possibly due to a read error. The CDR3 is CASSRRTGRNTGELFF. In DNA, the CDR3 is TGTGCCAGCAGTCGTCGGACAGGACGAAACACCGGGGAGCTGTTTTTT. V gene TRBV24-1 combines with J gene TRBJ2-2, with 7 bases that match TRBD1. Germline CDR1 reads KGHDR; CDR2 reads SFDVKD. The CDR3 extends over 16 amino acids.

The chain couples TRBV12-3 or TRBV12-4 to TRBJ1-6, with D possibly TRBD1 on 5 matching bases. V gave up 3 bases and J gave up 9 bases, with 12 bases separating them. The CDR3 loop spans 14 amino acids. The DNA of the CDR3 is TGTGCCAGCAGTTTGGGGCTGTTAGTTTCACCCCTCCACTTT. It yields the protein CASSLGLLVSPLHF.

A word on this clonotype: A much larger clone differs by one base, so this may be a read error. The chain recombines TRBV29-1 with TRBJ2-5; D call uncertain. CDR1 SQVTM and CDR2 ANQGSEA come from the germline V gene. This CDR3 is 13 amino acids long. The CDR3 DNA reads TGCAGCGTTGAAGCCCGCGGCGAAGAGACCCGGTACTTC. Residues: CSVEARGEETRYF.

A word on this clonotype: The missing conserved phenylalanine or tryptophan at the end of this CDR3 makes a read error likely. V and J are TRBV7-9 and TRBJ1-2; 7 bases fit TRBD1. Germline values: CDR1 SEHNR, CDR2 FQNEAQ (reference sequence). This CDR3 spans 16 amino acids. V lost 5 bases, J lost 1 base, and 10 bases stayed unmatched. The CDR3 here is CASSPTGSTINYGYTL. CDR3 nucleotide sequence: TGTGCCAGCAGCCCGACAGGGTCCACAATTAACTATGGCTACACCCTC.

The gene calls are TRBV6-5 and TRBJ1-1, with TRBD1 identical over 8 bases. Germline lookup yields CDR1 MNHEY and CDR2 SVGAGI. The CDR3 extends over 12 amino acids. V shed 4 bases and J 8 bases; nucleotides not matched to a gene: 3. The CDR3 bases are TGTGCCAGCAGTTCCCAGGGGGCAGAAGCTTTCTTT. As protein: CASSSQGAEAFF.

This clonotype was seen only a few times. The chain links TRBV24-1 to TRBJ2-5; D unresolved. V was clipped by 0 bases and J by 9 bases, with 1 base between them. CDR1 KGHDR and CDR2 SFDVKD come from the germline V gene. This CDR3 is 10 amino acids long. The CDR3 nucleotides read TGTGCCACCAGTGATTTGTCCCAGTACTTC. Translated, it gives CATSDLSQYF.

The chain has TRBV10-3 and TRBJ2-7; 9 bases map to TRBD1. Germline CDR1 and CDR2: ENHRY and SYGVKD. With V trimmed by 6 bases and J by 6 bases, 15 bases remained unmatched. CDR3 length: 16 residues. The CDR3 nucleotides are TGTGCCATCAGCCCTTTTACCGGGACAGGGAATGGCGAGCAGTACTTC. Amino acids: CAISPFTGTGNGEQYF.

This clonotype showed up many times. The V call is TRBV29-1, the J call TRBJ2-7, with TRBD1 as a possible D gene (5 bases). Germline loops: CDR1 SQVTM, CDR2 ANQGSEA. The CDR3 runs to 11 residues. The V end was cut by 2 bases, the J end by 6 bases, with 8 bases between. The CDR3 region is CSVESGPEQYF. The CDR3 DNA sequence: TGCAGCGTTGAATCAGGGCCCGAGCAGTACTTC.

Turning to this clonotype: It may be a read error: a sequence one base away is much more abundant. This chain connects TRBV24-1 to TRBJ2-2; either TRBD1 or TRBD2 may supply D (5 bases each). Trimming took off 4 bases at V and 7 bases at J, with 9 bases between the two ends. The CDR3 is made up of 13 amino acids. Germline CDR1 reads KGHDR; CDR2 reads SFDVKD. CDR3: CATSERGRGELFF. CDR3 DNA: TGTGCCACCAGTGAACGGGGCCGCGGGGAGCTGTTTTTT.

The chain has TRBV7-8 and TRBJ1-5; D unclear. V lost 5 bases, J lost 8 bases, and 13 bases lay in between. The germline V gene encodes CDR1 SGHVS and CDR2 FQNEAQ. The CDR3 has 13 amino acids. The CDR3 nucleotides read TGTGCCAGCAGCGGACGGGGAGCGGAGCCCCAGCATTTT. It yields the protein CASSGRGAEPQHF. The variable domain in full, with the rest retrieved from reference TRBV7-8 and TRBJ1-5, is GAGVSQSPRYKVAKRGQDVALRCDPISGHVSLFWYQQALGQGPEFLTYFQNEAQLDKSGLPSDRFFAERPEGSVSTLKIQRTQQEDSAVYLCASSGRGAEPQHFGDGTRLSIL.

This clonotype has a handful of counts. The chain joins TRBV6-1 to TRBJ1-6, with a tentative D call TRBD1 (5 bases). The germline V and J ends were trimmed by 3 bases and 0 bases, with 12 bases remaining between them. This CDR3 is 17 amino acids long. Germline lookup yields CDR1 MNHNS and CDR2 SASEGT. The CDR3 sequence is CASSDRGALSYNSPLHF. Here the CDR3 DNA reads TGTGCCAGCAGTGACCGAGGGGCACTCTCCTATAATTCACCCCTCCACTTT.

Regarding this clonotype: Germline and junction disagree at one end, which may indicate a read error. J is TRBJ1-5 and V is TRBV11-1; D is unresolved. The CDR3 spans 16 residues. Germline values: CDR1 SGHAT, CDR2 FQDESV (reference sequence). CDR3 amino acids: CASSITRQIGNHPQHF. The CDR3 DNA reads TGTGCCAGCAGCATAACTCGGCAGATAGGCAATCATCCCCAGCATTTT.

A few counts support this clonotype. J is TRBJ2-7 and V is TRBV7-9; the D is unclear. This CDR3 has 17 amino acids. Germline V lookup: CDR1 SEHNR, CDR2 FQNEAQ (reference sequence). V gave up 3 bases and J gave up 3 bases, with 21 bases separating them. The CDR3 nucleotides are TGTGCCAGCAGCTTCTCCCTAGGGTACGGATCAAACTACGAGCAGTACTTC. Translating it yields CASSFSLGYGSNYEQYF.

This clonotype appeared many times. The chain couples TRBV24-1 to TRBJ2-5, with 11 bases lining up with TRBD2. V shed 4 bases and J 7 bases; nucleotides not matched to a gene: 7. From germline, CDR1 is KGHDR and CDR2 SFDVKD. This CDR3 comprises 15 residues. The CDR3 DNA reads as TGTGCCACCAGTGACGTAGCGGGAGGGACATGGACCCAGTACTTC. Residues: CATSDVAGGTWTQYF.